This T cell receptor beta chain was recovered during a study of CD8+CD57+ T cells in acquired aplastic anemia. Both TCR beta VDJ combination and CDR3 sequence profiling were carried out. Genomic DNA was the template for this profiling. From the reads, TCRdb called clonotypes with MiXCR, one entry per CDR3 protein. In the table there are 170,000 or so distinct CDR3 sequences, 45% to 55% of which are singletons. Selection for sequencing was limited to patients who had shown CD8+CD57+ cell expansion by flow cytometry. In the case of this clonotype: Its antigen is not known.

The study, taken as a whole, reports: With respect to CD8+ Simpson's diversity, patients and controls did not differ significantly. Patients had approximately 30 CD8+ CDR3 sequences in common with controls (the shared set).

Trimming pared 4 bases from V and 3 bases from J, leaving 15 bases between. CDR3 length equals 16 residues. The germline V gene encodes CDR1 KGHDR and CDR2 SFDVKD. The TCR originated in a human donor with aplastic anemia. The chain has TRBV24-1 and TRBJ2-1, with D possibly called TRBD1 or TRBD2 (5 bases each). Input material: sorted CD4+, CD8+, or CD8+CD57+ T cells (not recorded which) from PBMCs. DNA for the CDR3: TGTGCCACCAGTGACACGGGACGGATGGACTACAATGAGCAGTTCTTC. As protein: CATSDTGRMDYNEQFF.